The clone carrying this T cell receptor (beta chain) showed up just a few times. In the original processing: Using reference gene primer amplification, nucleated cell counts were estimated. The repertoire was sequenced with immunoSEQ multiplex PCR; TCRdb's copy has only in-frame clones and lacks some. D and trimming were read from the DNA, whereas the V and J calls and clone size are those reported in that table. The table records some 99,000 clones, 75% to 90% of them present only once. V lost 8 bases to trimming and J lost 2 bases, with 21 bases between them. The CDR3 is 16 amino acids. Germline CDR1 MDHEN, CDR2 SYDVKM. The sample is drawn from a study of blood T cell repertoires in COVID-19. Study background: Specimens from acute and convalescent COVID-19 originated in the United States, Italy and Spain. T cells, B-cell-depleted T cells, or PBMCs supplied cDNA or gDNA.

The J gene is TRBJ1-1, the V gene TRBV28, with D maybe TRBD1 (6 bases). Input material: peripheral blood. The source of this sequence is a woman aged 50 to 60 with acute or convalescent COVID-19. This CDR3 reads CASLIGGGRGNTEAFF. The CDR3 DNA reads TGTGCCAGCTTAATTGGGGGCGGCAGGGGCAACACTGAAGCTTTCTTT.